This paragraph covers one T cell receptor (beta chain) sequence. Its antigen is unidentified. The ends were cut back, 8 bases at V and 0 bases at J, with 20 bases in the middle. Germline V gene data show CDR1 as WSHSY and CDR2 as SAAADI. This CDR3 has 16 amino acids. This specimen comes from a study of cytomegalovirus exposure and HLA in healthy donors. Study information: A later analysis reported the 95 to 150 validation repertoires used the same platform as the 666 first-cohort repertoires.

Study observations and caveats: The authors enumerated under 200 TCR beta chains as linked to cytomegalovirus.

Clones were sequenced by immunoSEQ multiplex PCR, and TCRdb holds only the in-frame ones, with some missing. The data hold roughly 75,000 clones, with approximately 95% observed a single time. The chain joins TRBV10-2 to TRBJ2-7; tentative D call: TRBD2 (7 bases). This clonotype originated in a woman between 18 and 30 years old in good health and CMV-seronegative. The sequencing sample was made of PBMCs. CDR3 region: CASLGGGPSSSYEQYF. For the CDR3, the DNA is TGCGCCAGCTTAGGGGGAGGGCCTTCGAGCTCCTACGAGCAGTACTTC.